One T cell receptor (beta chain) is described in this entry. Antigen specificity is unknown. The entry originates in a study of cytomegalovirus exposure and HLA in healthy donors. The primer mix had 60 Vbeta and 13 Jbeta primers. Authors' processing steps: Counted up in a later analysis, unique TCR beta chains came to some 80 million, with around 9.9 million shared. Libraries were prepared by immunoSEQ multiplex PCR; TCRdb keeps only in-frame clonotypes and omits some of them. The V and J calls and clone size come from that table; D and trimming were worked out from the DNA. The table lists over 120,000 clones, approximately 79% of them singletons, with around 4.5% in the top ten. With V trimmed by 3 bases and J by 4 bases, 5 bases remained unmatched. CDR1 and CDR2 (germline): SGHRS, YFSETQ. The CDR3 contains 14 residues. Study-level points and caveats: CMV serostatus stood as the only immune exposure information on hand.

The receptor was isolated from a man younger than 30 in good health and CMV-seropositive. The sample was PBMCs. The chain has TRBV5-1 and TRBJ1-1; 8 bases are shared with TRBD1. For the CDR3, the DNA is TGCGCCAGCAGCTCGGACGGACAGGGCACTGAAGCTTTCTTT. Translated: CASSSDGQGTEAFF.